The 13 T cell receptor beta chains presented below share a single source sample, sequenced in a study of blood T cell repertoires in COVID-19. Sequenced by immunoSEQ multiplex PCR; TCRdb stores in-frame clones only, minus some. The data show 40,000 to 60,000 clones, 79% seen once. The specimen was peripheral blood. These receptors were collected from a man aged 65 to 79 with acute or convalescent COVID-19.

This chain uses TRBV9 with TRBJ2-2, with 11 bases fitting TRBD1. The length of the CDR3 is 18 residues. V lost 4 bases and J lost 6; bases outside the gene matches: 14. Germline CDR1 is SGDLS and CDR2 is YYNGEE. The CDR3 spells CASSPQGGTGGLPGELFF. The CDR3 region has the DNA TGTGCCAGCAGCCCTCAGGGGGGGACAGGGGGACTCCCCGGGGAGCTGTTTTTT.

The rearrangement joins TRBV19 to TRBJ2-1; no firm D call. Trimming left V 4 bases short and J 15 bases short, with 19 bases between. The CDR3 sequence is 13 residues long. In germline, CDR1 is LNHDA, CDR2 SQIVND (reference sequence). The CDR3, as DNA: TGTGCCAGTAGTACCCCGCCTGGTCGTGAGAGGTTCTTC. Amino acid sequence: CASSTPPGRERFF. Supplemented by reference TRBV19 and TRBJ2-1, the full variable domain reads DGGITQSPKYLFRKEGQNVTLSCEQNLNHDAMYWYRQDPGQGLRLIYYSQIVNDFQKGDIAEGYSVSREKKESFPLTVTSAQKNPTAFYLCASSTPPGRERFFGPGTRLTVL.

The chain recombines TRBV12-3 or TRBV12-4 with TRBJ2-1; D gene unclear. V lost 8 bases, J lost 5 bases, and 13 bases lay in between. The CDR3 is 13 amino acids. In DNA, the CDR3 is TGTGCCAGCTGTAAATCGGCGGACAATGAGCAGTTCTTC. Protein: CASCKSADNEQFF.

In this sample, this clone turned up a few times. CDR3 in DNA: TGTGCCAGCAGCTCCACGTCCGGGACTAGCGGCGTAGGCGTTCAGTACTTC. Translation: CASSSTSGTSGVGVQYF. The V gene is TRBV7-8, the J gene TRBJ2-4, with TRBD2 matching over 11 bases. The CDR3 runs 17 residues. The ends lost 4 bases at V and 11 bases at J; junction bases unmatched: 16. CDR1 and CDR2 (germline): SGHVS, FQNEAQ.

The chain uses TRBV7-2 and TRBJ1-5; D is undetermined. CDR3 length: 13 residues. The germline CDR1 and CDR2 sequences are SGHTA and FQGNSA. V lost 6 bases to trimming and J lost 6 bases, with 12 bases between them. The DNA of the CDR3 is TGTGCCAGCAGTCCGGGTCAAGGTCAGCCCCAGCATTTT. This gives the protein CASSPGQGQPQHF.

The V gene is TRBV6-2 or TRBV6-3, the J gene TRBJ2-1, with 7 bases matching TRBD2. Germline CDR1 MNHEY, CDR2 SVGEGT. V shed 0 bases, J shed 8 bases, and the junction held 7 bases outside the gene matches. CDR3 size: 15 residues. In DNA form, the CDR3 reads TGTGCCAGCAGTTACTCCCAGCGGGACCGGGATGAGCAGTTCTTC. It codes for CASSYSQRDRDEQFF.

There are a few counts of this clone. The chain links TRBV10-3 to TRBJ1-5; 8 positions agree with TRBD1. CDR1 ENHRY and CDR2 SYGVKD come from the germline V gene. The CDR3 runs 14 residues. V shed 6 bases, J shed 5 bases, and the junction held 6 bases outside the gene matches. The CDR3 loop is CAIREPGGDQPQHF. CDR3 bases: TGTGCCATCAGAGAACCAGGGGGCGATCAGCCCCAGCATTTT.

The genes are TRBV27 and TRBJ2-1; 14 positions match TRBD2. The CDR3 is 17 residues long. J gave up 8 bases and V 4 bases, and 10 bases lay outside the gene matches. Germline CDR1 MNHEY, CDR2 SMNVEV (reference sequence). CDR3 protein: CASSSNIGLAGGYEQFF. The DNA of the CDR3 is TGTGCCAGCAGTTCCAATATAGGACTAGCGGGAGGCTATGAGCAGTTCTTC.

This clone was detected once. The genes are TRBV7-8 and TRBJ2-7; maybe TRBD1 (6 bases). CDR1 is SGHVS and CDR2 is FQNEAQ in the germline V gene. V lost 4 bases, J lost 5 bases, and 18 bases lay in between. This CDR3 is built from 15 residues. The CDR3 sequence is CASSSPGTRDNEQYF. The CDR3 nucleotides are TGTGCCAGCAGCTCTCCAGGCACCAGGGACAACGAGCAGTACTTC.

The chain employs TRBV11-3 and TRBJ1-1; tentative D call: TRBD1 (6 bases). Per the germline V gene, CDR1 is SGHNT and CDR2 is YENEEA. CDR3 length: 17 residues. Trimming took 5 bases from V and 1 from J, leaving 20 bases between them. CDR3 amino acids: CASSRWETGLGNTEAFF. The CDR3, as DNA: TGTGCCAGCAGCCGCTGGGAGACAGGATTAGGGAACACTGAAGCTTTCTTT. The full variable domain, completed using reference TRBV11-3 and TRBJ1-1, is EAGVVQSPRYKIIEKKQPVAFWCNPISGHNTLYWYLQNLGQGPELLIRYENEEAVDDSQLPKDRFSAERLKGVDSTLKIQPAELGDSAVYLCASSRWETGLGNTEAFFGQGTRLTVV.

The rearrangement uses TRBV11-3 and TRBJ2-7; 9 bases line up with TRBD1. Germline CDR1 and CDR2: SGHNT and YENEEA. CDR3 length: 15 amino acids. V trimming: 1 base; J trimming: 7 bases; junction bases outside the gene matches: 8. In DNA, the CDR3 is TGTGCCAGCAGCTTAGGGACAGGGGACGGCGGTGAGCAGTACTTC. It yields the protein CASSLGTGDGGEQYF.

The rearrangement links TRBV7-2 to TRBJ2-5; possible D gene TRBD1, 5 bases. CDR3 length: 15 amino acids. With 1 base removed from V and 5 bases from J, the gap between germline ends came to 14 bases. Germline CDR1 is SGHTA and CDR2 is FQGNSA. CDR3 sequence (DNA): TGTGCCAGCAGCTTAGAAGCAGGGTGGGGCGAGACCCAGTACTTC. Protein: CASSLEAGWGETQYF.

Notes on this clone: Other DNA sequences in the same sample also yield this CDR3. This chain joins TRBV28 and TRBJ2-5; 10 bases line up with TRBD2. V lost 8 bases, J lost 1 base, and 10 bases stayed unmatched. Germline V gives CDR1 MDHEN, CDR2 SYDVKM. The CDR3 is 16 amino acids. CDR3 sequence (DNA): TGTGCCAGCCGGGGGGGTAGCGGGGGGCCCCAAGAGACCCAGTACTTC. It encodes CASRGGSGGPQETQYF.